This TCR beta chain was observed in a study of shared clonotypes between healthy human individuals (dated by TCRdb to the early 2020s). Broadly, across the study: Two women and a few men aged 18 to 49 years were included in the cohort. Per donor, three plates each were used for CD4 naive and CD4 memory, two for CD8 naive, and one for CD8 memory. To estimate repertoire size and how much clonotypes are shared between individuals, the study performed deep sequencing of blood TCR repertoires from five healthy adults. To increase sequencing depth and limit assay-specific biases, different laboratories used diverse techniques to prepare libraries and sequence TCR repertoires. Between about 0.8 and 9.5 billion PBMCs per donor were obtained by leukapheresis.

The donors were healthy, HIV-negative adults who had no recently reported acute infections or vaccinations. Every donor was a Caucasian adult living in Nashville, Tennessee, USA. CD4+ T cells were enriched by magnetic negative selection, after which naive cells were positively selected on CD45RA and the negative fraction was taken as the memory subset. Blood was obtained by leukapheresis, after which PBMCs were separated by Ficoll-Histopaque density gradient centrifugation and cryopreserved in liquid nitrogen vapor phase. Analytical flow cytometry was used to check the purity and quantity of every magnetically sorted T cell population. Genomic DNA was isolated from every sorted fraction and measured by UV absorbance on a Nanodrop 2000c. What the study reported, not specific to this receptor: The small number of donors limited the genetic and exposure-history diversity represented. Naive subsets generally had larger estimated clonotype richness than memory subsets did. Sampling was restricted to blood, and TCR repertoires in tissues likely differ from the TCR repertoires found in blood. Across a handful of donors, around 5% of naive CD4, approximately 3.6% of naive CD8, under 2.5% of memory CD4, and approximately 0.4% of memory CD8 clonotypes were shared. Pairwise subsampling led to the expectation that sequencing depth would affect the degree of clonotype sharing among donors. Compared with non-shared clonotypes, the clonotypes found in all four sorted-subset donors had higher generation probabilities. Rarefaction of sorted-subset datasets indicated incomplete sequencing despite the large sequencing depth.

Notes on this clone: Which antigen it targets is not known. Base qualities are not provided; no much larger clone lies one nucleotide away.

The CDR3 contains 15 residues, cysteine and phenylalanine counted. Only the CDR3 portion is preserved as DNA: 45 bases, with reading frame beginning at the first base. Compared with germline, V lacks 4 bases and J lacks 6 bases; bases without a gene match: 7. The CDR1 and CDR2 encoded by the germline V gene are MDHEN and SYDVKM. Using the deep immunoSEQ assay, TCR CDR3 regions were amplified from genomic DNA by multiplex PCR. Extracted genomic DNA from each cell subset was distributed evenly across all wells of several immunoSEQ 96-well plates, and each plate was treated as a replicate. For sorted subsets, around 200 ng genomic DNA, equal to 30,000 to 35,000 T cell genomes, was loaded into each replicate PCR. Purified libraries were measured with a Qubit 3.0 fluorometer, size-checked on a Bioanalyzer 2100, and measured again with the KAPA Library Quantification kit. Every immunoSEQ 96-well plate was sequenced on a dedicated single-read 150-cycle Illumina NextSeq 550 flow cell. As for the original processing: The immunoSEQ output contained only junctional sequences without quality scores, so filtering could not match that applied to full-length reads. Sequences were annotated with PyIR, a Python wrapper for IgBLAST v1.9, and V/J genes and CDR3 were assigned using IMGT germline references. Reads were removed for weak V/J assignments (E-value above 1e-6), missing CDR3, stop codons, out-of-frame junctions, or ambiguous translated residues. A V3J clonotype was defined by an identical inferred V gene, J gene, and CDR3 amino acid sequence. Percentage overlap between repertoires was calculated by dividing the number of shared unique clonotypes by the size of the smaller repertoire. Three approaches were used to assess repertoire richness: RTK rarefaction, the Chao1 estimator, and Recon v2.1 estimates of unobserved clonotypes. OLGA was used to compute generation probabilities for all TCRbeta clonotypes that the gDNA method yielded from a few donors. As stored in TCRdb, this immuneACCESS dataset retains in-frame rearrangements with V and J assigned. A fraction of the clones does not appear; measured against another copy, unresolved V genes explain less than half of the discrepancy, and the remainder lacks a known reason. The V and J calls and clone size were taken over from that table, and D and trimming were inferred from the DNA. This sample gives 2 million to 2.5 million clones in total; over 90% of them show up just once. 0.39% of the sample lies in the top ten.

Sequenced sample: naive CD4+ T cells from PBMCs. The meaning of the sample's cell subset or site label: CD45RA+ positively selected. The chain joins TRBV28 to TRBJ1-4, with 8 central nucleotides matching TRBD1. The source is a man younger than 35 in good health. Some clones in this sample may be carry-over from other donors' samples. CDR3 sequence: CASSSRGTGDEKLFF. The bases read TGTGCCAGCAGTTCGAGAGGGACAGGCGATGAAAAACTGTTTTTT.